This T cell receptor beta chain was obtained from a study of response to subunit inactivated influenza vaccine. General study points: New T cells are recruited in small numbers by each seasonal influenza vaccination, according to the authors' suggestion.

Each CDR3 protein is one row after TCRdb ran MiXCR on the RT-PCR reads. The data hold some 190,000 distinct CDR3 sequences, with approximately 15% observed a single time. The sample holds a few counts of this clonotype. Its cognate antigen is unknown. Germline lookup yields CDR1 SGHRS and CDR2 YFSETQ. This CDR3 is 19 amino acids long. V was cut by 3 bases and J by 2 bases, with 24 bases left in between. This TCR derives from a man in his fifties who received an inactivated influenza vaccine. The sample here was CD8+ T cells sorted from PBMCs, taken more than 4 days after vaccination. The rearrangement uses TRBV5-1 and TRBJ2-1, with D perhaps assigned TRBD1 or TRBD2 (5 bases each). The CDR3 region is CASSYPGTSALGTYNEQFF. The CDR3 coding sequence is TGCGCCAGCAGCTACCCCGGGACGTCGGCACTGGGGACCTACAATGAGCAGTTCTTC.